This TCR beta chain was sequenced in a study of CD8 T cells in ankylosing spondylitis. General study results and limits: There were earlier reports of some motif variants in reactive arthritis synovial fluid and blood. Roughly eight highly homologous variants made up a TCR beta motif that seemed to typify ankylosing spondylitis blood. Matched ankylosing spondylitis synovial fluid reportedly showed significant enrichment of disease-linked clones.

This CDR3 region has 15 residues. V was pared by 4 bases and J by 2 bases, with 13 bases between. Germline CDR1 reads SGHVS; CDR2 reads FQNEAQ. From the 5' RACE reads, TCRdb called clonotypes with MiXCR, one entry per CDR3 protein. The table records over 200,000 distinct CDR3 sequences, approximately 20% of them present only once. This clonotype was counted between two and nine times. Its antigen is not known. The chain joins TRBV7-8 to TRBJ2-3, with no clear D. The origin of this receptor is a male donor with ankylosing spondylitis. Sequenced material: blood, either unsorted or a sorted T cell fraction (not recorded which). CDR3 amino acids: CASSSPPEHTDTQYF. The CDR3 DNA is TGTGCCAGCAGCTCCCCCCCGGAACACACAGATACGCAGTATTTT.